These 10 T cell receptor beta chains were all obtained from the same sample, sequenced in a study of breast tumors, draining lymph nodes, adjacent tissues. Samples came from axillary lymph nodes draining the breast cancer. TCRdb reanalysed the multiplex PCR reads using MiXCR and keeps one entry per CDR3 protein. The sample holds approximately 210,000 distinct CDR3 sequences, roughly 30% seen once. Specimen: axillary lymph node tissue. These receptors were taken from a female donor with breast cancer. Some clones in this sample may be carry-over from other donors' samples.

This clonotype was counted at least ten times. V and J are TRBV14 and TRBJ2-7, with D perhaps matching TRBD1 or TRBD2 (5 bases each). The V and J ends lost 1 base and 0 bases respectively, with 13 bases between them. The germline CDR1 and CDR2 sequences are SGHDN and FVKESK. CDR3 length equals 16 residues. CDR3 nucleotide sequence: TGTGCCAGCAGCCAAGGGGGCAGGAGGAGCTCCTACGAGCAGTACTTC. Translation gives CASSQGGRRSSYEQYF.

This clonotype was recorded many times. The chain has TRBV20-1 and TRBJ2-5; 7 nucleotides agree with TRBD2. The length of the CDR3 is 15 residues. The junction had 12 bases not matched to a gene; V was cut back by 3 bases and J by 5 bases. Germline-derived CDR1 and CDR2 are DFQATT and SNEGSKA (reference sequence). The CDR3 DNA reads TGCAGTGCTAGTGCGGGAGCTTGGGCAAGGGAGACCCAGTACTTC. Translating it yields CSASAGAWARETQYF.

The table lists this clonotype with a few counts. The chain combines TRBV12-3 or TRBV12-4 with TRBJ1-1; weak D call: TRBD1 (5 bases). CDR3 length equals 15 residues. Trimming removed 5 bases at V and 4 bases at J, with 17 bases between. The CDR3 loop reads CASSGGVLGVTEAFF. In nucleotides, the CDR3 is TGTGCCAGCAGTGGGGGAGTCCTTGGGGTCACTGAAGCTTTCTTT.

This clonotype has a count of ten or more. The V call is TRBV6-6, the J call TRBJ2-5; TRBD2 might be the D (5 bases). The CDR3 loop spans 14 amino acids. Germline V gene lookup returns CDR1 MNHNY and CDR2 SVGAGI (reference sequence). Trimming took 5 bases from V and 5 from J, leaving 15 bases between them. The CDR3 is CASSHRAGRETQYF. The CDR3 bases are TGTGCCAGCAGTCACCGGGCGGGCAGGGAGACCCAGTACTTC.

This clonotype appeared many times. The chain has TRBV19 and TRBJ2-7; 7 positions agree with TRBD2. In germline, CDR1 is LNHDA, CDR2 SQIVND (reference sequence). J gave up 5 bases and V 10 bases, and 20 bases lay outside the gene matches. There are 16 residues in the CDR3. The CDR3 spells CAKENSLGGSEDEQYF. The CDR3 DNA reads as TGTGCCAAAGAAAATAGTCTTGGCGGGAGTGAGGACGAGCAGTACTTC.

This clonotype was seen only once. Mismatch with germline at one junction end may stem from a read error. The V call is TRBV11-2, the J call TRBJ2-3; 7 nucleotides line up with TRBD2. The CDR3 totals 17 residues. CDR1 and CDR2 (germline): SGHAT, FQNNGV. This chain's CDR3 is CVSSLYLTSRRGETQYF. For the CDR3, the DNA is TGTGTCAGCAGCTTATACCTGACTAGCCGAAGGGGAGAGACCCAGTATTTT.

This clonotype was seen repeatedly, ten times or more. This chain's CDR3 is CASTLETSRPLHF. The CDR3 coding sequence is TGTGCCAGCACTCTGGAGACATCGAGACCCCTCCACTTT. The J gene is TRBJ1-6, the V gene TRBV2; D call uncertain. The CDR3 loop spans 13 amino acids. CDR1 SNHLY and CDR2 FYNNEI come from the germline V gene. V was pared by 7 bases and J by 12 bases, with 16 bases between.

This clonotype was seen ten or more times. The chain carries TRBV20-1 and TRBJ2-7; 8 bases fit TRBD2. V lost 0 bases to trimming and J lost 3 bases; unmatched junction nucleotides: 13. The germline gives CDR1 DFQATT, CDR2 SNEGSKA (reference sequence). The length of the CDR3 is 17 residues. The CDR3: CSARDTKLSGRNYEQYF. DNA of the CDR3: TGCAGTGCTAGAGATACGAAACTGAGCGGGAGAAACTACGAGCAGTACTTC.

This clonotype turned up a few times. The chain couples TRBV29-1 to TRBJ1-1, with D possibly matching TRBD1 (6 bases). This CDR3 contains 16 residues. From germline, CDR1 is SQVTM and CDR2 ANQGSEA. V was pared by 6 bases and J by 1 base, with 21 bases between. Written as DNA, the CDR3 is TGCAGCGTCCCCAGGTCCTTTACAGGGCGGAACACTGAAGCTTTCTTT. Encoded protein: CSVPRSFTGRNTEAFF.

This clonotype was picked up many times. The genes are TRBV19 and TRBJ1-5; D gene ambiguous. The V and J ends lost 1 base and 4 bases respectively, with 2 bases between them. Per the germline V gene, CDR1 is LNHDA and CDR2 is SQIVND (reference sequence). The CDR3 totals 12 residues. In nucleotides, the CDR3 is TGTGCCAGTAGTATAGTTAATCAGCCCCAGCATTTT. This gives the protein CASSIVNQPQHF.